The clone carrying this T cell receptor beta chain appeared many times. The data originate from a study of T-cell reconstitution after alpha-beta-depleted transplantation in children. Unique molecular identifiers were used in preparing the TCRbeta library. A single record per CDR3 protein comes from TCRdb applying MiXCR to the PCR reads. This sample has 400,000 to 500,000 distinct CDR3 sequences, with about 11% found just once. The CDR3 runs 15 residues. Germline V gene lookup returns CDR1 SGHTA and CDR2 FQGNSA. V gave up 1 base and J gave up 1 base; unmatched junction bases: 4. The sequence was collected from a human donor who donated a stem cell graft to a child with acute myeloid leukemia. The rearrangement joins TRBV7-2 to TRBJ2-7, with 7 nucleotides matching TRBD2. The sample in question was PBMCs from the stem cell graft donor, obtained from the stem cell graft. For the CDR3, the DNA is TGTGCCAGCAGCTTAGGCGGGAGCCATTCCTACGAGCAGTACTTC. Encoded protein: CASSLGGSHSYEQYF.